This T cell receptor beta chain was recorded in a study of shared clonotypes between healthy human individuals. V was pared by 2 bases and J by 6 bases, with 13 bases between. CDR3 length equals 14 residues. From germline, CDR1 is KGHSH and CDR2 LQKENI. Assay used: immunoSEQ multiplex PCR; TCRdb lists only in-frame clones, some missing. The table includes over 400,000 clones, approximately 81% detected once. Sequencing was performed on PBMCs. The source of this sequence is a woman aged 40 to 50 in good health. Some clones in this sample may be carry-over from other donors' samples. This sequence joins TRBV18 and TRBJ1-2; D may be TRBD1 (5 bases). CDR3 region: CASSPERGTDGYTF. The CDR3 DNA reads as TGTGCCAGCTCACCAGAGAGGGGAACGGATGGCTACACCTTC.